This T cell receptor beta chain was sequenced in a study of blood T cell repertoires in COVID-19. Participants had their cohort set by participant-reported clinical history. Recovery meant two consecutive negative NP/OP PCR tests, professional clearance, or resolved symptoms. TCRdb's copy holds only in-frame clones and misses some; the assay was immunoSEQ multiplex PCR. In the table there are hundreds of thousands of clones, approximately 90% of which are singletons. The source is a woman in her thirties or forties who had recovered from COVID-19. The sequenced material came from PBMCs or T cells enriched from blood (not recorded which).

The CDR3 loop reads CASSPGQDGISGNTIYF. CDR3 nucleotide sequence: TGTGCCAGCAGCCCCGGACAGGACGGTATCTCTGGAAACACCATATATTTT. The gene calls are TRBV7-9 and TRBJ1-3, with 7 bases aligning to TRBD1. The germline V gene has CDR1 SEHNR and CDR2 FQNEAQ (reference sequence). This CDR3 is built from 17 residues. With V trimmed by 5 bases and J by 0 bases, 10 bases remained unmatched.